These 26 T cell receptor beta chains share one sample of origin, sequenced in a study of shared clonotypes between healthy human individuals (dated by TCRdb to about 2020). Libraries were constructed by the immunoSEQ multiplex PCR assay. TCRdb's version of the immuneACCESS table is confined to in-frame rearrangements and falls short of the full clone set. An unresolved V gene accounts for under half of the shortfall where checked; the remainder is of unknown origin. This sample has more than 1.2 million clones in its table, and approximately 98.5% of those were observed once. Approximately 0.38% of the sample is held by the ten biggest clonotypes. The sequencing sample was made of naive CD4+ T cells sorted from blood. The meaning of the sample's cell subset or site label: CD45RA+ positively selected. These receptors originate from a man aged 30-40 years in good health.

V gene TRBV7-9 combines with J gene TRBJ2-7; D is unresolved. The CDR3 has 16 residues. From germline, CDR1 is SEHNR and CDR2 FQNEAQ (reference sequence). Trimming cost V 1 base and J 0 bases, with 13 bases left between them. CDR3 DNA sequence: TGTGCCAGCAGCTTAGTGGGCAGGAATACCTCCTACGAGCAGTACTTC. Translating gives CASSLVGRNTSYEQYF. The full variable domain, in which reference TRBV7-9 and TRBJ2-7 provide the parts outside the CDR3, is DTGVSQNPRHKITKRGQNVTFRCDPISEHNRLYWYRQTLGQGPEFLTYFQNEAQLEKSRLLSDRFSAERPKGSFSTLEIQRTEQGDSAMYLCASSLVGRNTSYEQYFGPGTRLTVT.

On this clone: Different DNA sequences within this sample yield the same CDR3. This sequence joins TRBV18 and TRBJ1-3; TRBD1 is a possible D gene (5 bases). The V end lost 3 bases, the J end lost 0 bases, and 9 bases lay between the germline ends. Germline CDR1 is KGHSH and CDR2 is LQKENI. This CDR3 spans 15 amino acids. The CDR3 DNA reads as TGTGCCAGCTCACCCGGGGGGTCCTCTGGAAACACCATATATTTT. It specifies CASSPGGSSGNTIYF.

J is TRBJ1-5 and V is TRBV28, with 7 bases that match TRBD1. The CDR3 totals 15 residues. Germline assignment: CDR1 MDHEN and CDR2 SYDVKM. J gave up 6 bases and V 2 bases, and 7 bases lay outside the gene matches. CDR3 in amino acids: CASSLQGGWVQPQHF. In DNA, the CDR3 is TGTGCCAGCAGTTTACAGGGGGGCTGGGTTCAGCCCCAGCATTTT.

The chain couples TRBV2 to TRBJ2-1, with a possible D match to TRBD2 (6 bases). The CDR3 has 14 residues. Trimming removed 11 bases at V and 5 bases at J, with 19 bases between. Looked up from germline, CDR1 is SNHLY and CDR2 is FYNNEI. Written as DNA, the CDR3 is TGTGCCTCGGCGGGGCTCCTCCTCAACAATGAGCAGTTCTTC. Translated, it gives CASAGLLLNNEQFF.

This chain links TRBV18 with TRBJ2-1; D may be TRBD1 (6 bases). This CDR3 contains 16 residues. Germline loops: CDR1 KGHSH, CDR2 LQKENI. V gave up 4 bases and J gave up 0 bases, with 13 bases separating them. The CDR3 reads CASSQGTPSSYNEQFF. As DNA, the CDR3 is TGTGCCAGCTCACAAGGGACACCGAGCTCCTACAATGAGCAGTTCTTC.

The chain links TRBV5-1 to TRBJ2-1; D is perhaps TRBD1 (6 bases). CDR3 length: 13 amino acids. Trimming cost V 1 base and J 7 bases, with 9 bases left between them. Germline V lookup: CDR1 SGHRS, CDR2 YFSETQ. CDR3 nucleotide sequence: TGCGCCAGCAGCTTGCCTCAGGGGAATGAGCAGTTCTTC. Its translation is CASSLPQGNEQFF.

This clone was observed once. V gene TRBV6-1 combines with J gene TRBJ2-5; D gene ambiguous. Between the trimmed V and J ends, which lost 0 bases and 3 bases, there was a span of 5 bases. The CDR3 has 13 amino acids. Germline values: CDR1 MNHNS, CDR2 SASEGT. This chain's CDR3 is CASSEAWKETQYF. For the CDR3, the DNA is TGTGCCAGCAGTGAAGCCTGGAAAGAGACCCAGTACTTC.

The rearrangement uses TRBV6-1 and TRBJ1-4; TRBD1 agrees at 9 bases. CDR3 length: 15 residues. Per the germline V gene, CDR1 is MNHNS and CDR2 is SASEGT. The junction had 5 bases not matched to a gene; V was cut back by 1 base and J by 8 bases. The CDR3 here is CASSEEGQGYEKLFF. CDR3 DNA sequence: TGTGCCAGCAGTGAAGAGGGACAGGGATACGAAAAACTGTTTTTT.

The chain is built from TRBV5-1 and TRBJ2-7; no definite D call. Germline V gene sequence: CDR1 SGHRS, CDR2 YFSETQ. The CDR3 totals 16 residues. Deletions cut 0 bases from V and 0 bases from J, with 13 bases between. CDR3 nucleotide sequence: TGCGCCAGCAGCTTGGCCACCAGCGTACACTCCTACGAGCAGTACTTC. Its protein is CASSLATSVHSYEQYF.

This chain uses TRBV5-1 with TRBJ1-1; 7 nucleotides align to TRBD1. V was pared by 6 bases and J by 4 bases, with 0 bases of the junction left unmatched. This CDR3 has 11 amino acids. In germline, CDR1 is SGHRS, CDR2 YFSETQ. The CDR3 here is CASTGGTEAFF. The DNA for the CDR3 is TGCGCCAGCACAGGGGGCACTGAAGCTTTCTTT. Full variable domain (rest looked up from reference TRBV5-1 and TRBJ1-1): KAGVTQTPRYLIKTRGQQVTLSCSPISGHRSVSWYQQTPGQGLQFLFEYFSETQRNKGNFPGRFSGRQFSNSRSEMNVSTLELGDSALYLCASTGGTEAFFGQGTRLTVV.

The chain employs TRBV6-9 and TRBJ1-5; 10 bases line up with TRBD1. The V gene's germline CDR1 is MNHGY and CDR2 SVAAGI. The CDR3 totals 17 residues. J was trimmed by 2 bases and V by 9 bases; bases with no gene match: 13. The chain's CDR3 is CASSFRDRGQGNQPQHF. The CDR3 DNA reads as TGTGCCAGTTCCTTCCGGGACAGGGGACAGGGCAATCAGCCCCAGCATTTT.

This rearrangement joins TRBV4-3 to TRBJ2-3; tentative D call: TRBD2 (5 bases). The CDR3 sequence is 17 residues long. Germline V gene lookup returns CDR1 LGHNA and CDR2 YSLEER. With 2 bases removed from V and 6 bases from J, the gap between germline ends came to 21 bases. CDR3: CASSQPPPTIWRDTQYF. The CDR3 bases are TGCGCCAGCAGCCAACCGCCCCCGACAATTTGGAGGGATACGCAGTATTTT.

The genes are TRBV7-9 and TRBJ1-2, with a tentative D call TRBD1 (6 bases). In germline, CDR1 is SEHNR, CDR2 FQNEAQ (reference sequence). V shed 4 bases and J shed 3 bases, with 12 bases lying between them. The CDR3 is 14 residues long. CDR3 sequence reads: CASSSQGPHYGYTF. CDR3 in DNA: TGTGCCAGCAGCTCTCAGGGGCCCCACTATGGCTACACCTTC.

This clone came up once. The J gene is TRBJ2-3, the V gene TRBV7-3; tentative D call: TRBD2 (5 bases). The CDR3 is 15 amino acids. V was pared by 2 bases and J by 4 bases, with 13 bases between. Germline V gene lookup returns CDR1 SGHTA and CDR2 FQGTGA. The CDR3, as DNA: TGTGCCAGCAGCTTAGATCTAGCCGGAGCAGATACGCAGTATTTT. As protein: CASSLDLAGADTQYF. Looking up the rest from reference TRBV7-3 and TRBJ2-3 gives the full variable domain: GAGVSQTPSNKVTEKGKYVELRCDPISGHTALYWYRQSLGQGPEFLIYFQGTGAADDSGLPNDRFFAVRPEGSVSTLKIQRTERGDSAVYLCASSLDLAGADTQYFGPGTRLTVL.

This CDR3 is CASGEGPSNQPQHF. CDR3 bases: TGTGCCAGCGGAGAGGGACCTAGCAATCAGCCCCAGCATTTT. V gene TRBV19 combines with J gene TRBJ1-5, with D maybe TRBD1 (5 bases). The CDR3 extends over 14 amino acids. The V gene's germline CDR1 is LNHDA and CDR2 SQIVND (reference sequence). V dropped 9 bases and J dropped 0 bases, with 12 bases sitting between them.

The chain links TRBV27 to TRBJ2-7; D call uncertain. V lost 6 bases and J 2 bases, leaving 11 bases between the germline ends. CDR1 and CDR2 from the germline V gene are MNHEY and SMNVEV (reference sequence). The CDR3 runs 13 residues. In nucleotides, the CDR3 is TGTGCCAGCAGCCGCAAAGGGCCCTACGAGCAGTACTTC. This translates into CASSRKGPYEQYF.

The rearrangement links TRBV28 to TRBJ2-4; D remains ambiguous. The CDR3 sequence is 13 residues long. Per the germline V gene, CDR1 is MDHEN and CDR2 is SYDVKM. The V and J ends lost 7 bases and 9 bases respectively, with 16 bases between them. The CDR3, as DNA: TGTGCCAGCATAGGACCCGGCTCTGGCATTCAGTACTTC. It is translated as CASIGPGSGIQYF. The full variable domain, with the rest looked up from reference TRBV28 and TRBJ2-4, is DVKVTQSSRYLVKRTGEKVFLECVQDMDHENMFWYRQDPGLGLRLIYFSYDVKMKEKGDIPEGYSVSREKKERFSLILESASTNQTSMYLCASIGPGSGIQYFGAGTRLSVL.

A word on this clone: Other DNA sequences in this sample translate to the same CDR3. For the CDR3, the DNA is TGTGCCAGCAGCCAAGAAAGCCGAGTCACTGAAGCTTTCTTT. As protein: CASSQESRVTEAFF. V is TRBV14 and J is TRBJ1-1, with unresolved D. The V and J ends lost 0 bases and 4 bases respectively, with 9 bases between them. The CDR3 extends over 14 amino acids. Looked up from germline, CDR1 is SGHDN and CDR2 is FVKESK.

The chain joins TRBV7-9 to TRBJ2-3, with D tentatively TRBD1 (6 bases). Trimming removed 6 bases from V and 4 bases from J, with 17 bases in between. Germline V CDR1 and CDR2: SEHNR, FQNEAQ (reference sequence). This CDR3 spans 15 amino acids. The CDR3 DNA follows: TGTGCCAGCAGTCGTGGACAGCTCGTCGCAGATACGCAGTATTTT. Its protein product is CASSRGQLVADTQYF.

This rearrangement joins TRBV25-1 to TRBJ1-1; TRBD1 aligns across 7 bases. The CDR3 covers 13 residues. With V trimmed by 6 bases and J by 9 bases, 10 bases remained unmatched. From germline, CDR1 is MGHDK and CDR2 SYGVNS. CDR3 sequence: CASSRDRVGQAFF. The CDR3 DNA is TGTGCCAGCAGCAGAGACAGGGTAGGTCAAGCTTTCTTT.

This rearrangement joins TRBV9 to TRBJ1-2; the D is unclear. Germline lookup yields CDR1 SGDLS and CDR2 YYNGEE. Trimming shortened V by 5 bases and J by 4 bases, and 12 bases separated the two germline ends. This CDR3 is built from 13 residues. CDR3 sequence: CASSIRGSYGYTF. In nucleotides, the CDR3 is TGTGCCAGCAGTATCCGGGGATCCTATGGCTACACCTTC.

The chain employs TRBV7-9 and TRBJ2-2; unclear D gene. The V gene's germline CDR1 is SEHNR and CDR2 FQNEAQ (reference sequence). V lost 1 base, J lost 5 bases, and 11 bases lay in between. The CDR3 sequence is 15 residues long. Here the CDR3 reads CASSLVQVTTGELFF. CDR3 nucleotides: TGTGCCAGCAGCTTAGTACAAGTTACGACCGGGGAGCTGTTTTTT.

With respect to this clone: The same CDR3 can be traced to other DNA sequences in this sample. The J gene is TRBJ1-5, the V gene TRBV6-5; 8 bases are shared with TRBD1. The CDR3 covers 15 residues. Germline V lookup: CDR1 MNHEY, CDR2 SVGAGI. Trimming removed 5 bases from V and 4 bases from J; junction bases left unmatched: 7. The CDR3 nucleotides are TGTGCCAGCAGTCCTCGGACAGGGAGAAATCAGCCCCAGCATTTT. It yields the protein CASSPRTGRNQPQHF.

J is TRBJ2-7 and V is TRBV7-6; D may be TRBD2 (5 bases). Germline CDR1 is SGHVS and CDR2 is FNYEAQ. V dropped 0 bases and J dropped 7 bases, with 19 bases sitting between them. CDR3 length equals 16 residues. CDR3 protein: CASSLAHVIGSGEQYF. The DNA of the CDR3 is TGTGCCAGCAGCTTAGCGCACGTAATAGGGTCGGGAGAGCAGTACTTC. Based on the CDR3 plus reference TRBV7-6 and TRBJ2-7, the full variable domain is GAGVSQSPRYKVTKRGQDVALRCDPISGHVSLYWYRQALGQGPEFLTYFNYEAQQDKSGLPNDRFSAERPEGSISTLTIQRTEQRDSAMYRCASSLAHVIGSGEQYFGPGTRLTVT.

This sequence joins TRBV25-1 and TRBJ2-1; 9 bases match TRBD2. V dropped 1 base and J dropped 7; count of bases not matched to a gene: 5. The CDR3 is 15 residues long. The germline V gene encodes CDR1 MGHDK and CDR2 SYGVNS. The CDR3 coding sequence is TGTGCCAGCAGTGAATCGGGGACTAGCTCGAATGAGCAGTTCTTC. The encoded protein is CASSESGTSSNEQFF. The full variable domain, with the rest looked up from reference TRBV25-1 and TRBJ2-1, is EADIYQTPRYLVIGTGKKITLECSQTMGHDKMYWYQQDPGMELHLIHYSYGVNSTEKGDLSSESTVSRIRTEHFPLTLESARPSHTSQYLCASSESGTSSNEQFFGPGTRLTVL.

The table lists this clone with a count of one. The CDR3 is CASSSDTSATQYF. CDR3 DNA: TGTGCCAGCAGTTCCGACACCTCCGCGACGCAGTATTTT. The chain recombines TRBV2 with TRBJ2-3; D unclear. V lost 5 bases and J 9 bases, leaving 15 bases between the germline ends. From germline, CDR1 is SNHLY and CDR2 FYNNEI. CDR3 length equals 13 residues.